These 22 T cell receptor beta chains were all obtained from the same sample, sequenced in a study of human T cells and chemical hapten exposure. As to time point: patch test 2, 6 weeks after DPC sensitization. Treatment reported: therapeutic diphenylcyclopropenone sensitization with weekly scalp DPC. One entry per CDR3 protein, called by TCRdb with MiXCR from the RACE reads. The sample holds about 84,000 distinct CDR3 sequences, roughly 10% seen once. This material consisted of whole blood, taken in connection with sensitization to the hapten diphenylcyclopropenone (DPC). The receptors were sampled from a woman in her 30s with alopecia areata. Some clones in this sample may be carry-over from other donors' samples.

This clonotype has just a few counts. The rearrangement joins TRBV5-4 to TRBJ2-7; D may correspond to TRBD1 or TRBD2 (5 bases each). The CDR3 contains 15 residues. The V gene's germline CDR1 is SGHNT and CDR2 YYREEE (reference sequence). Trimming stripped 4 bases from V and 0 bases from J, with 14 bases between. CDR3 DNA: TGTGCCAGCAGCCCTCCGGGACGTTCCTCCTACGAGCAGTACTTC. As protein: CASSPPGRSSYEQYF.

This clonotype was seen at least ten times. The V and J genes are TRBV3-1 and TRBJ2-7; no firm D call. V gave up 6 bases and J gave up 3 bases, with 12 bases separating them. This CDR3 has 13 amino acids. Germline V gene sequence: CDR1 LGHDT, CDR2 YNNKEL (reference sequence). The CDR3 DNA sequence: TGTGCCAGCAGTCCGGCAGACGTCTACGAGCAGTACTTC. Encoded protein: CASSPADVYEQYF.

This clonotype was observed many times. V and J are TRBV14 and TRBJ1-6; unclear D gene. This CDR3 region has 15 residues. V was shortened by 1 base and J by 9 bases, with 13 bases between the two germline ends. Germline V gene lookup returns CDR1 SGHDN and CDR2 FVKESK. The CDR3 reads CASSQGSGPGSPLHF. The CDR3 DNA reads TGTGCCAGCAGCCAAGGTTCCGGGCCGGGTTCACCCCTCCACTTT. The full variable domain, completed using reference TRBV14 and TRBJ1-6, is EAGVTQFPSHSVIEKGQTVTLRCDPISGHDNLYWYRRVMGKEIKFLLHFVKESKQDESGMPNNRFLAERTGGTYSTLKVQPAELEDSGVYFCASSQGSGPGSPLHFGNGTRLTVT.

This clonotype was recorded many times. This chain connects TRBV29-1 to TRBJ2-1, with TRBD2 matching 7 bases. Unmatched junction bases numbered 8, after V lost 4 bases and J lost 5 bases. Looked up from germline, CDR1 is SQVTM and CDR2 is ANQGSEA. The CDR3 extends over 14 amino acids. Here the CDR3 reads CSVGLGGVNNEQFF. The CDR3 nucleotides read TGCAGCGTTGGATTGGGGGGGGTCAACAATGAGCAGTTCTTC.

There are a few counts of this clonotype. This chain uses TRBV6-2 or TRBV6-3 with TRBJ2-3; D not certain. The V gene lost 6 bases and the J gene lost 0 bases, with 10 bases spanning the gap. The CDR3 runs 14 residues. The V gene's germline CDR1 is MNHEY and CDR2 SVGEGT. The CDR3 DNA reads TGTGCCAGCAGGCAAGGACGAAGCACAGATACGCAGTATTTT. Protein product: CASRQGRSTDTQYF.

This clonotype was recorded many times. This chain connects TRBV7-9 to TRBJ2-7; D possibly uses TRBD1 or TRBD2 (5 bases each). The CDR3 is 16 residues long. With 5 bases removed from V and 2 bases from J, the gap between germline ends came to 19 bases. Germline V gene sequence: CDR1 SEHNR, CDR2 FQNEAQ (reference sequence). Here the CDR3 DNA reads TGTGCCAGCAGCACTTCCGTGGGGGTCCCTACCTACGAGCAGTACTTC. It yields the protein CASSTSVGVPTYEQYF.

The rearrangement links TRBV7-3 to TRBJ2-2; a possible D gene is TRBD2 (6 bases). Per germline, CDR1 SGHTA and CDR2 FQGTGA. The CDR3 has 15 residues. Trimming cost V 0 bases and J 3 bases, with 8 bases left between them. The CDR3 DNA follows: TGTGCCAGCAGCTTAACGGGGGACTACACCGGGGAGCTGTTTTTT. This gives the protein CASSLTGDYTGELFF.

This clonotype was counted only a few times. The chain carries TRBV3-1 and TRBJ2-3; tentative D call: TRBD1 (8 bases). Germline lookup yields CDR1 LGHDT and CDR2 YNNKEL (reference sequence). The CDR3 is 15 residues long. V was shortened by 8 bases and J by 5 bases, with 20 bases between the two germline ends. For the CDR3, the DNA is TGTGCCAGCTCCACAGGACAGGGAGGGAAAGATACGCAGTATTTT. This encodes CASSTGQGGKDTQYF.

This clonotype was seen at least ten times. The gene calls are TRBV18 and TRBJ1-1, with unresolved D. Trimming cost V 2 bases and J 2 bases, with 6 bases left between them. CDR3 size: 13 residues. Germline loops: CDR1 KGHSH, CDR2 LQKENI. The CDR3 loop is CASSPGANTEAFF. In nucleotides, the CDR3 is TGTGCCAGCTCACCAGGAGCCAACACTGAAGCTTTCTTT. Variable domain in full (rest from reference TRBV18 and TRBJ1-1): NAGVMQNPRHLVRRRGQEARLRCSPMKGHSHVYWYRQLPEEGLKFMVYLQKENIIDESGMPKERFSAEFPKEGPSILRIQQVVRGDSAAYFCASSPGANTEAFFGQGTRLTVV.

This clonotype was detected many times. The chain employs TRBV30 and TRBJ1-2; D may be TRBD1 (5 bases). CDR3 length: 13 residues. Per germline, CDR1 GTSNPN and CDR2 SVGIG (reference sequence). The ends were cut back, 0 bases at V and 3 bases at J, with 8 bases in the middle. In DNA, the CDR3 is TGTGCCTGGAGTGTACAAGGGGACTATGGCTACACCTTC. It encodes CAWSVQGDYGYTF. The variable domain in full, completed from reference TRBV30 and TRBJ1-2, reads SQTIHQWPATLVQPVGSPLSLECTVEGTSNPNLYWYRQAAGRGLQLLFYSVGIGQISSEVPQNLSASRPQDRQFILSSKKLLLSDSGFYLCAWSVQGDYGYTFGSGTRLTVV.

As regards this clonotype: This may come from a read error, since a much larger clone is one base off. The chain couples TRBV28 to TRBJ1-6; TRBD1 matches at 9 bases. CDR1 is MDHEN, CDR2 SYDVKM, per germline. This CDR3 has 15 residues. Unmatched junction bases numbered 13, after V lost 5 bases and J lost 14 bases. The CDR3 is CASSPEGQGYSSLHF. In DNA, the CDR3 is TGTGCCAGCAGTCCAGAGGGACAGGGTTACTCATCCCTCCACTTT.

This clonotype was counted many times. This chain uses TRBV20-1 with TRBJ2-7, with 14 positions matching TRBD2. The CDR3 sequence is 17 residues long. The germline V gene encodes CDR1 DFQATT and CDR2 SNEGSKA (reference sequence). Germline trimming cut 5 bases from V and 2 bases from J; bases unmatched to any gene: 11. CDR3 in DNA: TGCAGTGCTCTAGGGACTAGCGGGGGCGCCCAAGCCTACGAGCAGTACTTC. Translated: CSALGTSGGAQAYEQYF.

This clonotype has ten or more counts. This chain uses TRBV29-1 with TRBJ1-1; no reliable D call. This CDR3 comprises 13 residues. The germline V gene has CDR1 SQVTM and CDR2 ANQGSEA. Trimming removed 2 bases from V and 3 bases from J, with 10 bases in between. The CDR3 DNA sequence: TGCAGCGTTGAAAACGGACTGGACACTGAAGCTTTCTTT. This codes for CSVENGLDTEAFF.

This clonotype was seen only a few times. The V call is TRBV29-1, the J call TRBJ1-2; D unclear. In germline, CDR1 is SQVTM, CDR2 ANQGSEA. Trimming shortened V by 6 bases and J by 4 bases, and 9 bases separated the two germline ends. The CDR3 contains 11 residues. CDR3 coding DNA: TGCAGCGTGGCATACTTCTATGGCTACACCTTC. Protein: CSVAYFYGYTF.

This clonotype was counted ten times or more. This rearrangement joins TRBV6-6 to TRBJ1-1; 10 bases line up with TRBD1. The CDR3 loop spans 15 amino acids. After removal of 6 bases from V and 9 bases from J, the junction contained 13 bases not matched to a gene. Per the germline V gene, CDR1 is MNHNY and CDR2 is SVGAGI (reference sequence). CDR3 residues: CASRSRTGGSDKAFF. CDR3 in DNA: TGTGCCAGCAGATCTAGGACAGGGGGTAGCGACAAAGCTTTCTTT.

At least ten counts were recorded for this clonotype. The gene calls are TRBV6-1 and TRBJ1-4; maybe TRBD1 (6 bases). V lost 3 bases, J lost 8 bases, and 19 bases lay in between. The CDR3 loop spans 16 amino acids. Germline V CDR1 and CDR2: MNHNS, SASEGT. The CDR3, as DNA: TGTGCCAGCAGTGACCAGGACAGCCGTCTTGGGGAAAAACTGTTTTTT. It yields the protein CASSDQDSRLGEKLFF.

V is TRBV12-3 or TRBV12-4 and J is TRBJ1-1, with 9 nucleotides matching TRBD1. The CDR3 is 14 residues long. V shed 4 bases and J 6 bases; nucleotides not matched to a gene: 6. CDR3 region: CASSSTGGFAEAFF. The CDR3 region has the DNA TGTGCCAGCAGTTCGACAGGGGGATTCGCTGAAGCTTTCTTT.

This clonotype was counted at least ten times. The chain recombines TRBV28 with TRBJ2-1, with 13 bases that match TRBD2. Germline CDR1 MDHEN, CDR2 SYDVKM. V gave up 4 bases and J gave up 7 bases; unmatched junction bases: 10. The CDR3 is 17 residues long. The CDR3 reads CASSSTSGGGKGNEQFF. The CDR3 coding sequence is TGTGCCAGCAGTTCCACTAGCGGGGGGGGCAAAGGGAATGAGCAGTTCTTC.

This clonotype was counted many times. The chain combines TRBV20-1 with TRBJ2-7, with D possibly TRBD1 on 8 matching bases. This CDR3 is built from 15 residues. Looked up from germline, CDR1 is DFQATT and CDR2 is SNEGSKA (reference sequence). V was clipped by 5 bases and J by 0 bases, with 17 bases between them. CDR3 DNA sequence: TGCAGTGCTCTCAGAACAGGGGGGGGCTCCTACGAGCAGTACTTC. Its translation: CSALRTGGGSYEQYF.

This clonotype turned up a few times. The gene calls are TRBV6-5 and TRBJ2-3, with D possibly being TRBD2 (5 bases). Per the germline V gene, CDR1 is MNHEY and CDR2 is SVGAGI. The CDR3 has 14 residues. Trimming cost V 6 bases and J 1 base, with 11 bases left between them. The CDR3 sequence: CASRSGLGTDTQYF. The DNA for the CDR3 is TGTGCCAGCAGGAGCGGACTGGGCACAGATACGCAGTATTTT.

This clonotype was seen many times. The chain recombines TRBV3-1 with TRBJ1-2, with D possibly being TRBD1 (6 bases). V lost 4 bases, J lost 4 bases, and 16 bases lay in between. CDR1 is LGHDT and CDR2 is YNNKEL in the germline V gene (reference sequence). The length of the CDR3 is 15 residues. The CDR3, as DNA: TGTGCCAGCAGCCGGAACAGGGAAGGTAGCTATGGCTACACCTTC. Translating gives CASSRNREGSYGYTF.

The chain couples TRBV29-1 to TRBJ2-6, with unresolved D. The CDR3 totals 14 residues. Germline-derived CDR1 and CDR2 are SQVTM and ANQGSEA. V shed 8 bases and J shed 2 bases, with 13 bases lying between them. The CDR3 loop is CSHELRAGANVLTF. The CDR3 region has the DNA TGCAGCCATGAGCTCCGGGCTGGGGCCAACGTCCTGACTTTC.